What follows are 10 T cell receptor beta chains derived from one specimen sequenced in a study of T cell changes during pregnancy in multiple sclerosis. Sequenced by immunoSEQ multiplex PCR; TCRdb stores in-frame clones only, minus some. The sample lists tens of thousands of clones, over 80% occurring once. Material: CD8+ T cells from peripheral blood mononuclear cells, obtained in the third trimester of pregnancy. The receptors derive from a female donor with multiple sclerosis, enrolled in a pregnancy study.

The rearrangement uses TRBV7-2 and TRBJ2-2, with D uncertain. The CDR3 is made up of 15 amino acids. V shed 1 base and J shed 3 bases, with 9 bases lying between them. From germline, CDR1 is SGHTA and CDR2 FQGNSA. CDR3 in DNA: TGTGCCAGCAGCTTAGGCCAGACATACACCGGGGAGCTGTTTTTT. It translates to CASSLGQTYTGELFF. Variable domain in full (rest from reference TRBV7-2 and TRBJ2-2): GAGVSQSPSNKVTEKGKDVELRCDPISGHTALYWYRQSLGQGLEFLIYFQGNSAPDKSGLPSDRFSAERTGGSVSTLTIQRTQQEDSAVYLCASSLGQTYTGELFFGEGSRLTVL.

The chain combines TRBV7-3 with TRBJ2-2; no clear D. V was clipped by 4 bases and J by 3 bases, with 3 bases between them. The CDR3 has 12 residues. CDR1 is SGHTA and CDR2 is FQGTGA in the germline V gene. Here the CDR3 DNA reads TGTGCCAGCAGCTCTGACACCGGGGAGCTGTTTTTT. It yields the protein CASSSDTGELFF.

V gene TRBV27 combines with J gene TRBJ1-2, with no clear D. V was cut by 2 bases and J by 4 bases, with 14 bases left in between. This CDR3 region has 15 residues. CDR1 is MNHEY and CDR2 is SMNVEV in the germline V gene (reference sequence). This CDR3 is CASSLKRNIPYGYTF. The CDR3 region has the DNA TGTGCCAGCAGTTTAAAGAGAAATATTCCCTATGGCTACACCTTC.

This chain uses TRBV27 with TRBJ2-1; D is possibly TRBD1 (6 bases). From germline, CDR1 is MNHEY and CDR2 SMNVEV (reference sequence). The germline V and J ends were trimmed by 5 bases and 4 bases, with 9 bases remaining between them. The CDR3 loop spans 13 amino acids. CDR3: CASSLDRYNEQFF. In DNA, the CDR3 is TGTGCCAGCAGTCTGGACAGATACAATGAGCAGTTCTTC.

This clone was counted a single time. The CDR3 DNA is TGTGCCAGCAGCCCCCCGGGGAGACTATACGAGCAGTACTTC. Translating gives CASSPPGRLYEQYF. This chain links TRBV11-2 with TRBJ2-7; TRBD2 is a possible D gene (5 bases). The V gene lost 5 bases and the J gene lost 4 bases, with 15 bases spanning the gap. Germline CDR1 reads SGHAT; CDR2 reads FQNNGV. CDR3 length: 14 residues. Looking up the rest from reference TRBV11-2 and TRBJ2-7 gives the full variable domain: EAGVAQSPRYKIIEKRQSVAFWCNPISGHATLYWYQQILGQGPKLLIQFQNNGVVDDSQLPKDRFSAERLKGVDSTLKIQPAKLEDSAVYLCASSPPGRLYEQYFGPGTRLTVT.

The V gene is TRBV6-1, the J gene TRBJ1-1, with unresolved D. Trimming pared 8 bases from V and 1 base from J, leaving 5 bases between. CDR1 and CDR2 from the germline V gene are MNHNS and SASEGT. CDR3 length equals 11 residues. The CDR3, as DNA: TGTGCCAGCCTATGGAACACTGAAGCTTTCTTT. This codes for CASLWNTEAFF.

The CDR3 bases are TGTGCCAGCAGCTTATTCCGGAGGACCGGGGCGGGAGGGGAGACCCAGTACTTC. Amino acids: CASSLFRRTGAGGETQYF. The chain carries TRBV13 and TRBJ2-5, with TRBD2 identical over 9 bases. Trimming took 2 bases from V and 5 from J; bases not matched to a gene: 15. Germline values: CDR1 PRHDT, CDR2 FYEKMQ (reference sequence). CDR3 size: 18 residues.

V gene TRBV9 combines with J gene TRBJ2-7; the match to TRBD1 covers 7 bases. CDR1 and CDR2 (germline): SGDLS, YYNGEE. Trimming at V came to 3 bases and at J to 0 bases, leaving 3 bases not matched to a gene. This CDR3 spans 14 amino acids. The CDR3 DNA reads TGTGCCAGCAGCGCCAGGGACAGCTCCTACGAGCAGTACTTC. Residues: CASSARDSSYEQYF.

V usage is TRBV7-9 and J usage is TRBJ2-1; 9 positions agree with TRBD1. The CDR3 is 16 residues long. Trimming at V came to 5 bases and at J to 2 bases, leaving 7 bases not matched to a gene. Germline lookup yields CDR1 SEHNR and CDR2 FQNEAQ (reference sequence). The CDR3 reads CASSETGTGPYNEQFF. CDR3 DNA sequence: TGTGCCAGCAGCGAAACCGGGACAGGGCCCTACAATGAGCAGTTCTTC.

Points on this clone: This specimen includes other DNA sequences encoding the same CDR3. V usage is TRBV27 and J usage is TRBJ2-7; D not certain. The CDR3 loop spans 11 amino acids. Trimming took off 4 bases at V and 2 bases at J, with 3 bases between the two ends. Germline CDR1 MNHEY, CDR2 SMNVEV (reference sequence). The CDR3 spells CASSSAYEQYF. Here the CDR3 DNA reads TGTGCCAGCAGTTCTGCCTACGAGCAGTACTTC.